These 22 T cell receptor beta chains came from one sample sequenced in a study of cytomegalovirus exposure and HLA in healthy donors. PCR was performed using 60 Vbeta and 13 Jbeta primers. Measured with immunoSEQ multiplex PCR; TCRdb has only the in-frame clones, and not every one. The sample has hundreds of thousands of clones; 60% to 80% are singletons. Material: PBMCs. The receptors stem from a man between 18 and 29 years old in good health and CMV-seronegative.

This clone was observed once. CDR3 DNA: TGCGCCAGCACCTCCGGACAGGGCCAGCAGACAGATACGCAGTATTTT. Amino acid sequence: CASTSGQGQQTDTQYF. V and J are TRBV10-1 and TRBJ2-3, with TRBD1 identical over 8 bases. The CDR3 extends over 16 amino acids. The ends lost 7 bases at V and 3 bases at J; junction bases unmatched: 12. Germline V gives CDR1 WNHNN, CDR2 SYGVQD (reference sequence).

The CDR3 here is CASSPGTANTGELFF. In DNA form, the CDR3 reads TGTGCCAGCTCCCCCGGGACAGCGAACACCGGGGAGCTGTTTTTT. The J gene is TRBJ2-2, the V gene TRBV18; 7 bases map to TRBD1. After removal of 6 bases from V and 0 bases from J, the junction contained 4 bases not matched to a gene. The germline V gene encodes CDR1 KGHSH and CDR2 LQKENI. The CDR3 has 15 amino acids.

V is TRBV5-4 and J is TRBJ2-7, with D possibly TRBD1 on 6 matching bases. The V gene lost 4 bases and the J gene lost 7 bases, with 15 bases spanning the gap. The CDR3 spans 13 residues. The germline CDR1 and CDR2 sequences are SGHNT and YYREEE (reference sequence). The CDR3 DNA reads TGTGCCAGCAGCCGGGACGCTAGGGGGGAGCAGTACTTC. It translates to CASSRDARGEQYF.

The rearrangement joins TRBV6-5 to TRBJ1-5, with 11 nucleotides matching TRBD1. This CDR3 is 15 amino acids long. The ends lost 5 bases at V and 6 bases at J; junction bases unmatched: 6. The germline V gene has CDR1 MNHEY and CDR2 SVGAGI. The CDR3 reads CASSAGTGGIQPQHF. The CDR3 DNA follows: TGTGCCAGCAGTGCCGGGACAGGGGGTATTCAGCCCCAGCATTTT.

This clone has a single count. The CDR3 region is CASSPTSGNEQFF. DNA for the CDR3: TGTGCCAGTAGCCCGACTAGCGGTAATGAGCAGTTCTTC. The rearrangement links TRBV19 to TRBJ2-1; 9 nucleotides line up with TRBD2. The CDR3 totals 13 residues. With 6 bases clipped from V and 7 bases from J, the junction kept 4 bases outside the gene matches. Germline CDR1 is LNHDA and CDR2 is SQIVND (reference sequence).

The J gene is TRBJ2-6, the V gene TRBV11-2; D is undetermined. Germline-derived CDR1 and CDR2 are SGHAT and FQNNGV. V was pared by 1 base and J by 2 bases, with 9 bases between. The CDR3 has 16 residues. CDR3 nucleotides: TGTGCCAGCAGCTTAGCTATAGCAACTGGGGCCAACGTCCTGACTTTC. Encoded protein: CASSLAIATGANVLTF.

The chain employs TRBV9 and TRBJ1-3; the D gene is possibly TRBD1 (5 bases). Germline assignment: CDR1 SGDLS and CDR2 YYNGEE. Trimming pared 3 bases from V and 2 bases from J, leaving 15 bases between. The CDR3 totals 16 residues. The chain's CDR3 is CASSGSGGYAGNTIYF. The DNA for the CDR3 is TGTGCCAGCAGCGGGTCCGGGGGTTACGCTGGAAACACCATATATTTT.

This clone was counted a few times. The gene calls are TRBV5-6 and TRBJ2-7; 7 bases agree with TRBD1. The CDR3 totals 13 residues. Germline V gene sequence: CDR1 SGHDT, CDR2 YYEEEE. The V segment lost 4 bases and the J segment 6 bases; nucleotides outside the gene matches: 7. This chain's CDR3 is CASSRGQFGEQYF. The CDR3 region has the DNA TGTGCCAGCAGCCGGGGACAGTTCGGCGAGCAGTACTTC.

The V gene is TRBV28, the J gene TRBJ2-5; tentative D call: TRBD1 (5 bases). The J call is in doubt because the DNA end fits TRBJ2-7 better. Germline values: CDR1 MDHEN, CDR2 SYDVKM. The CDR3 contains 13 residues. The CDR3 protein is CASSLQGPYEQYF. DNA for the CDR3: TGTGCCAGCAGTTTACAGGGTCCGTACGAGCAGTACTTC.

The chain joins TRBV4-2 to TRBJ1-2; no definite D call. V lost 2 bases and J 2 bases, leaving 9 bases between the germline ends. The CDR3 spans 14 residues. Per germline, CDR1 LGHNA and CDR2 YNFKEQ. CDR3 residues: CASSQPDGNYGYTF. The CDR3 bases are TGTGCCAGCAGCCAACCCGACGGGAACTATGGCTACACCTTC.

On this clone itself: This specimen includes other DNA sequences encoding the same CDR3. The chain is built from TRBV30 and TRBJ2-1; no clear D. V shed 0 bases and J shed 2 bases, with 5 bases lying between them. Germline CDR1 GTSNPN, CDR2 SVGIG (reference sequence). The CDR3 is made up of 13 amino acids. The CDR3: CAWSVLAYNEQFF. In nucleotides, the CDR3 is TGTGCCTGGAGTGTCTTAGCCTACAATGAGCAGTTCTTC.

The V and J genes are TRBV6-6 and TRBJ2-5; 7 bases are shared with TRBD1. The J segment lost 2 bases and the V segment lost 5 bases, leaving 5 bases of the junction unmatched. The germline V gene has CDR1 MNHNY and CDR2 SVGAGI (reference sequence). The CDR3 is 14 amino acids. For the CDR3, the DNA is TGTGCCAGCAGTGAGGACAGGCGACAAGAGACCCAGTACTTC. It specifies CASSEDRRQETQYF.

This chain uses TRBV6-5 with TRBJ2-7; tentatively, D is TRBD2 (5 bases). The CDR3 sequence is 13 residues long. The germline CDR1 and CDR2 sequences are MNHEY and SVGAGI. The V gene lost 7 bases and the J gene lost 9 bases, with 19 bases spanning the gap. CDR3: CASTERGFSVQYF. CDR3 nucleotides: TGTGCCAGCACCGAGCGAGGGTTTAGTGTGCAGTACTTC.

The chain employs TRBV6-5 and TRBJ1-5; D is ambiguous. The V and J ends lost 5 bases and 0 bases respectively, with 5 bases between them. Per the germline V gene, CDR1 is MNHEY and CDR2 is SVGAGI. The CDR3 consists of 13 residues. The CDR3, as DNA: TGTGCCAGCAGTCTTAATAGCAATCAGCCCCAGCATTTT. This sequence encodes CASSLNSNQPQHF.

The J gene is TRBJ2-3, the V gene TRBV27; no definite D call. Germline V lookup: CDR1 MNHEY, CDR2 SMNVEV (reference sequence). The CDR3 has 14 residues. Trimming took off 4 bases at V and 1 base at J, with 9 bases between the two ends. The CDR3 spells CASSSEVRTDTQYF. Here the CDR3 DNA reads TGTGCCAGCAGTTCAGAGGTCCGCACAGATACGCAGTATTTT.

This rearrangement joins TRBV6-4 to TRBJ2-3, with TRBD2 matching 10 bases. With V trimmed by 4 bases and J by 0 bases, 1 base remained unmatched. The CDR3 length is 15 residues. The germline V gene encodes CDR1 MRHNA and CDR2 SNTAGT. As DNA, the CDR3 is TGTGCCAGCAGTGCACTAGCGGGAAGCACAGATACGCAGTATTTT. Translation: CASSALAGSTDTQYF.

The genes are TRBV7-2 and TRBJ2-5; the D gene is possibly TRBD2 (7 bases). The ends were cut back, 5 bases at V and 8 bases at J, with 21 bases in the middle. Germline-derived CDR1 and CDR2 are SGHTA and FQGNSA. The CDR3 length is 15 residues. The CDR3 DNA is TGTGCCAGCAGCGGATGGGGGCTAGCGGAGGGAACCCAGTACTTC. This codes for CASSGWGLAEGTQYF.

The chain has TRBV9 and TRBJ2-3; 8 bases are a match to TRBD1. CDR3 length: 15 residues. Losses at the gene ends were 0 bases for V and 1 base for J; bases not matched to a gene: 1. CDR1 is SGDLS and CDR2 is YYNGEE in the germline V gene. The CDR3 region has the DNA TGTGCCAGCAGCGTAGTGGGACAGGGCACAGATACGCAGTATTTT. Encoded protein: CASSVVGQGTDTQYF.

The gene calls are TRBV6-5 and TRBJ1-4; 9 nucleotides line up with TRBD1. Germline loops: CDR1 MNHEY, CDR2 SVGAGI. The CDR3 runs 15 residues. Trimming removed 5 bases from V and 7 bases from J; junction bases left unmatched: 8. The CDR3 nucleotides read TGTGCCAGCAGTACGGCCGGGACAGGGCCTGAAAAACTGTTTTTT. This translates into CASSTAGTGPEKLFF.

On this clone: Other DNA sequences of this sample code for an identical CDR3. This chain links TRBV7-6 with TRBJ1-1, with D perhaps matching TRBD1 (6 bases). V gave up 3 bases and J gave up 2 bases, with 10 bases separating them. Germline V lookup: CDR1 SGHVS, CDR2 FNYEAQ. The CDR3 spans 14 residues. The CDR3 reads CASSLTGSNTEAFF. As DNA, the CDR3 is TGTGCCAGCAGCTTGACAGGATCTAACACTGAAGCTTTCTTT.

This clone was seen only once. The genes are TRBV7-2 and TRBJ2-3, with TRBD1 identical over 8 bases. The CDR3 extends over 15 amino acids. CDR1 SGHTA and CDR2 FQGNSA come from the germline V gene. V dropped 5 bases and J dropped 3; count of bases not matched to a gene: 7. The CDR3 coding sequence is TGTGCCAGCAGCGTAGGGGGACAGGAGACAGATACGCAGTATTTT. As protein: CASSVGGQETDTQYF.

The J gene is TRBJ2-1, the V gene TRBV6-1, with TRBD1 identical over 10 bases. Germline CDR1 MNHNS, CDR2 SASEGT. V trimming: 7 bases; J trimming: 4 bases; junction bases outside the gene matches: 4. The CDR3 is made up of 14 amino acids. The CDR3: CASNRDRGYNEQFF. The CDR3 DNA sequence: TGTGCCAGCAACCGGGACAGGGGATACAATGAGCAGTTCTTC.